Presented here are 27 T cell receptor beta chains from one specimen sequenced in a study of cytomegalovirus exposure and HLA in healthy donors. The table came from immunoSEQ multiplex PCR; TCRdb's copy has only in-frame clones and leaves some out. This sample has some 120,000 clones, with approximately 91% found just once. Specimen: PBMCs. The receptors were gathered from a man aged 25 to 45 in good health and CMV-seronegative.

This chain uses TRBV21-1 with TRBJ1-1; the D call in the table, TRBD1, was not verified against the DNA. TRBV21-1 has pseudogene status. The CDR3 covers 16 residues. CDR3 in amino acids: CASSKAPSPGWTEAFF. The CDR3 nucleotides are TGTGCCAGCAGCAAAGCGCCGAGTCCAGGGTGGACTGAAGCTTTCTTT.

The chain has TRBV9 and TRBJ2-5; 10 bases are a match to TRBD2. The CDR3 runs to 16 residues. V shed 0 bases and J 3 bases; nucleotides not matched to a gene: 5. CDR1 SGDLS and CDR2 YYNGEE come from the germline V gene. In DNA, the CDR3 is TGTGCCAGCAGCGTAGCGGAGCTAGCGGGAGAAGAGACCCAGTACTTC. It encodes CASSVAELAGEETQYF. Drawing the rest from reference TRBV9 and TRBJ2-5, the complete variable domain is DSGVTQTPKHLITATGQRVTLRCSPRSGDLSVYWYQQSLDQGLQFLIQYYNGEERAKGNILERFSAQQFPDLHSELNLSSLELGDSALYFCASSVAELAGEETQYFGPGTRLLVL.

The V gene is TRBV14, the J gene TRBJ2-7, with 11 bases matching TRBD2. The CDR3 length is 15 residues. V dropped 6 bases and J dropped 3; count of bases not matched to a gene: 7. The germline V gene has CDR1 SGHDN and CDR2 FVKESK. The CDR3 DNA is TGTGCCAGCAGTCCCCGGACTAGCGGGTACTACGAGCAGTACTTC. This sequence encodes CASSPRTSGYYEQYF.

This chain uses TRBV4-1 with TRBJ1-2; no reliable D call. V lost 1 base, J lost 4 bases, and 10 bases lay in between. Looked up from germline, CDR1 is MGHRA and CDR2 is YSYEKL. The length of the CDR3 is 14 residues. CDR3 DNA: TGCGCCAGCAGCCAAGTAGCGGCAGCCTATGGCTACACCTTC. Its translation: CASSQVAAAYGYTF.

The rearrangement uses TRBV19 and TRBJ2-7, with 10 positions matching TRBD2. The germline CDR1 and CDR2 sequences are LNHDA and SQIVND (reference sequence). The CDR3 is 14 residues long. The ends lost 1 base at V and 5 bases at J; junction bases unmatched: 2. CDR3 DNA: TGTGCCAGTAGTATAGGAGCGGGAGGGAACGAGCAGTACTTC. It codes for CASSIGAGGNEQYF.

This rearrangement joins TRBV7-9 to TRBJ1-1; D gene unclear. V was pared by 5 bases and J by 0 bases, with 10 bases between. The CDR3 length is 14 residues. The germline V gene encodes CDR1 SEHNR and CDR2 FQNEAQ (reference sequence). The CDR3 DNA reads TGTGCCAGCAGCCAGACACAAATGAACACTGAAGCTTTCTTT. Translating it yields CASSQTQMNTEAFF.

The gene calls are TRBV28 and TRBJ1-4; D unclear. With 6 bases removed from V and 6 bases from J, the gap between germline ends came to 17 bases. In germline, CDR1 is MDHEN, CDR2 SYDVKM. The CDR3 length is 15 residues. CDR3 amino acids: CASRAPREKDEKLFF. CDR3 DNA sequence: TGTGCCAGCAGAGCACCGAGGGAGAAGGATGAAAAACTGTTTTTT. Supplemented by reference TRBV28 and TRBJ1-4, the full variable domain reads DVKVTQSSRYLVKRTGEKVFLECVQDMDHENMFWYRQDPGLGLRLIYFSYDVKMKEKGDIPEGYSVSREKKERFSLILESASTNQTSMYLCASRAPREKDEKLFFGSGTQLSVL.

This clone has a single count. This rearrangement joins TRBV7-2 to TRBJ1-2; 7 nucleotides match TRBD1. This CDR3 is built from 12 residues. CDR1 is SGHTA and CDR2 is FQGNSA in the germline V gene. Trimming removed 6 bases from V and 6 bases from J; junction bases left unmatched: 4. The CDR3 DNA reads as TGTGCCAGCAGGCAGGGGGAGGATGGCTACACCTTC. Translating gives CASRQGEDGYTF.

V and J are TRBV6-5 and TRBJ1-5; D is ambiguous. The CDR3 spans 14 residues. The V and J ends lost 5 bases and 5 bases respectively, with 13 bases between them. Germline CDR1 and CDR2: MNHEY and SVGAGI. The CDR3 DNA reads TGTGCCAGCAGTGACGGACGGGAACATCAGCCCCAGCATTTT. This encodes CASSDGREHQPQHF.

The chain joins TRBV9 to TRBJ1-6, with D unclear. The germline V gene has CDR1 SGDLS and CDR2 YYNGEE. The CDR3 sequence is 15 residues long. Trimming cost V 4 bases and J 7 bases, with 15 bases left between them. The CDR3 DNA reads as TGTGCCAGCAGCCCCCGAGGGTGGGTGAATTCACCCCTCCACTTT. Translated: CASSPRGWVNSPLHF.

The rearrangement joins TRBV30 to TRBJ1-3; D gene ambiguous. This CDR3 has 15 residues. Trimming shortened V by 3 bases and J by 0 bases, and 12 bases separated the two germline ends. Germline V gene lookup returns CDR1 GTSNPN and CDR2 SVGIG (reference sequence). The CDR3 protein is CAWSLPLGSGNTIYF. In DNA form, the CDR3 reads TGTGCCTGGAGCCTCCCGCTCGGCTCTGGAAACACCATATATTTT.

This sequence joins TRBV4-3 and TRBJ1-2; tentatively, D is TRBD1 (6 bases). CDR3 size: 15 residues. Trimming shortened V by 2 bases and J by 6 bases, and 16 bases separated the two germline ends. In germline, CDR1 is LGHNA, CDR2 YSLEER. CDR3 DNA: TGCGCCAGCAGCCAAACAACCCGGGACAATGATGGCTACACCTTC. Its translation is CASSQTTRDNDGYTF.

V and J are TRBV18 and TRBJ1-1, with no clear D. V lost 2 bases and J lost 4, with 11 bases in between. Germline values: CDR1 KGHSH, CDR2 LQKENI. CDR3 length equals 14 residues. This CDR3 reads CASSPVQATTEAFF. CDR3 coding DNA: TGTGCCAGCTCACCAGTTCAGGCGACCACTGAAGCTTTCTTT.

This clone was found once. V gene TRBV6-5 combines with J gene TRBJ2-7; a weak D match, TRBD1 (5 bases). Germline CDR1 is MNHEY and CDR2 is SVGAGI. The CDR3 runs to 12 residues. With 8 bases removed from V and 3 bases from J, the gap between germline ends came to 11 bases. The DNA for the CDR3 is TGTGCCAGCGATCAGGGTCTCTACGAGCAGTACTTC. This translates into CASDQGLYEQYF.

The chain recombines TRBV7-2 with TRBJ2-1, with a possible D match to TRBD2 (5 bases). The CDR3 loop spans 13 amino acids. Germline CDR1 is SGHTA and CDR2 is FQGNSA. V lost 4 bases and J lost 3, with 7 bases in between. In nucleotides, the CDR3 is TGTGCCAGCAGCTCCGGGAACTACAATGAGCAGTTCTTC. Protein sequence: CASSSGNYNEQFF.

The CDR3 protein is CASRETGELFF. For the CDR3, the DNA is TGTGCCAGCCGGGAGACCGGGGAGCTGTTTTTT. This sequence joins TRBV2 and TRBJ2-2; D might be TRBD2 (6 bases). This CDR3 region has 11 residues. With 8 bases removed from V and 5 bases from J, the gap between germline ends came to 6 bases. Germline lookup yields CDR1 SNHLY and CDR2 FYNNEI.

The V and J genes are TRBV5-1 and TRBJ1-6; D is possibly TRBD1 (6 bases). The CDR3 extends over 15 amino acids. Trimming removed 3 bases from V and 5 bases from J, with 12 bases in between. The V gene's germline CDR1 is SGHRS and CDR2 YFSETQ. CDR3 nucleotide sequence: TGCGCCAGCAGCTCCCGGGACACCGATAATTCACCCCTCCACTTT. Translated, it gives CASSSRDTDNSPLHF. Filled out from reference TRBV5-1 and TRBJ1-6, the complete variable domain reads KAGVTQTPRYLIKTRGQQVTLSCSPISGHRSVSWYQQTPGQGLQFLFEYFSETQRNKGNFPGRFSGRQFSNSRSEMNVSTLELGDSALYLCASSSRDTDNSPLHFGNGTRLTVT.

The chain joins TRBV5-6 to TRBJ1-2; D not certain. Germline V gives CDR1 SGHDT, CDR2 YYEEEE. V lost 1 base and J 3 bases, leaving 13 bases between the germline ends. The length of the CDR3 is 15 residues. CDR3 loop: CASSLLAAEYYGYTF. The CDR3, as DNA: TGTGCCAGCAGCTTGTTGGCGGCGGAATACTATGGCTACACCTTC. The variable domain in full, with the rest retrieved from reference TRBV5-6 and TRBJ1-2, is DAGVTQSPTHLIKTRGQQVTLRCSPKSGHDTVSWYQQALGQGPQFIFQYYEEEERQRGNFPDRFSGHQFPNYSSELNVNALLLGDSALYLCASSLLAAEYYGYTFGSGTRLTVV.

The rearrangement uses TRBV10-3 and TRBJ2-7; TRBD1 might be the D (5 bases). Germline V gives CDR1 ENHRY, CDR2 SYGVKD. V shed 0 bases and J shed 5 bases, with 11 bases lying between them. The CDR3 has 14 amino acids. The CDR3 sequence is CAISESRQHNEQYF. DNA of the CDR3: TGTGCCATCAGTGAGTCGAGACAGCATAACGAGCAGTACTTC.

This clone appeared once. This chain links TRBV9 with TRBJ1-4, with 9 bases that match TRBD1. The CDR3 is 14 amino acids. After removal of 7 bases from V and 13 bases from J, the junction contained 14 bases not matched to a gene. CDR1 is SGDLS, CDR2 YYNGEE, per germline. The CDR3 region has the DNA TGTGCCAGCGTGGGAAACAGGGGGCGTTTTATACTGTTTTTT. As protein: CASVGNRGRFILFF.

This sequence joins TRBV6-5 and TRBJ2-5, with a weak D call TRBD1 (5 bases). This CDR3 is 13 amino acids long. CDR1 and CDR2 from the germline V gene are MNHEY and SVGAGI. V lost 6 bases and J lost 4, with 12 bases in between. The CDR3 DNA sequence: TGTGCCAGCAGGGGGCAGTGGGCAGAGACCCAGTACTTC. Amino acids: CASRGQWAETQYF.

V usage is TRBV5-4 and J usage is TRBJ2-7, with D perhaps matching TRBD1 (5 bases). The CDR3 is 15 residues long. Trimming stripped 5 bases from V and 2 bases from J, with 17 bases between. Germline V gives CDR1 SGHNT, CDR2 YYREEE (reference sequence). The CDR3 spells CASSLGQVGTYEQYF. DNA for the CDR3: TGTGCCAGCAGTCTTGGACAAGTGGGTACCTACGAGCAGTACTTC.

This rearrangement joins TRBV2 to TRBJ2-7, with D tentatively TRBD2 (6 bases). From germline, CDR1 is SNHLY and CDR2 FYNNEI. The CDR3 length is 16 residues. Trimming shortened V by 4 bases and J by 7 bases, and 23 bases separated the two germline ends. CDR3 nucleotide sequence: TGTGCCAGCAGTGCCCCACACGGGACTCTACGGGGGGAGCAGTACTTC. It translates to CASSAPHGTLRGEQYF. The whole variable domain, filled in from reference TRBV2 and TRBJ2-7, reads EPEVTQTPSHQVTQMGQEVILRCVPISNHLYFYWYRQILGQKVEFLVSFYNNEISEKSEIFDDQFSVERPDGSNFTLKIRSTKLEDSAMYFCASSAPHGTLRGEQYFGPGTRLTVT.

The chain has TRBV4-1 and TRBJ1-1, with D possibly being TRBD1 (6 bases). Germline V gene data show CDR1 as MGHRA and CDR2 as YSYEKL. This CDR3 has 15 residues. Trimming took off 4 bases at V and 4 bases at J, with 16 bases between the two ends. The CDR3 region is CASSPLDSPSTEAFF. CDR3 sequence (DNA): TGCGCCAGCAGCCCCCTGGACAGTCCGAGCACTGAAGCTTTCTTT.

The chain is built from TRBV5-4 and TRBJ1-6, with D unclear. CDR1 and CDR2 (germline): SGHNT, YYREEE (reference sequence). Trimming left V 4 bases short and J 8 bases short, with 10 bases between. CDR3 length equals 13 residues. In DNA form, the CDR3 reads TGTGCCAGCAGCGCTCCTCCGGATTCACCCCTCCACTTT. Protein: CASSAPPDSPLHF.

V gene TRBV4-1 combines with J gene TRBJ2-2, with D possibly being TRBD1 (6 bases). The CDR3 is 17 amino acids. Germline-derived CDR1 and CDR2 are MGHRA and YSYEKL. Trimming removed 3 bases from V and 1 base from J, with 15 bases in between. For the CDR3, the DNA is TGCGCCAGCAGCCATATTGGGGGCGGCAGGAACACCGGGGAGCTGTTTTTT. It translates to CASSHIGGGRNTGELFF.

This clone was seen a handful of times. The V gene is TRBV18, the J gene TRBJ1-4; D perhaps matches TRBD1 (5 bases). Germline V gene data show CDR1 as KGHSH and CDR2 as LQKENI. The V and J ends lost 5 bases and 0 bases respectively, with 10 bases between them. The CDR3 sequence is 15 residues long. For the CDR3, the DNA is TGTGCCAGCTCAGATCAGGGTCCAACTAATGAAAAACTGTTTTTT. Its translation is CASSDQGPTNEKLFF. Complete variable domain (other parts from reference TRBV18 and TRBJ1-4): NAGVMQNPRHLVRRRGQEARLRCSPMKGHSHVYWYRQLPEEGLKFMVYLQKENIIDESGMPKERFSAEFPKEGPSILRIQQVVRGDSAAYFCASSDQGPTNEKLFFGSGTQLSVL.